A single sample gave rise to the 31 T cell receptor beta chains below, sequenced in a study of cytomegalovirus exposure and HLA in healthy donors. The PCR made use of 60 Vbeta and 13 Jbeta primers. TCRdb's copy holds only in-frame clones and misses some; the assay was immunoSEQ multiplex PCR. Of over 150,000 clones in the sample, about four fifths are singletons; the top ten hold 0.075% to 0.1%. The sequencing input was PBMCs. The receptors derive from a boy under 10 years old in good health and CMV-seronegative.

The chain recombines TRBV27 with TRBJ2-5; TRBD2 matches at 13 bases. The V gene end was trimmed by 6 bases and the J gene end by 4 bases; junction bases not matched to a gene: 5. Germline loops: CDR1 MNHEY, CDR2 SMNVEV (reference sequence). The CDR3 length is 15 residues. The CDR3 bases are TGTGCCAGCAGCCCTAGACTAGCGGGGGGAGAGACCCAGTACTTC. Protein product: CASSPRLAGGETQYF.

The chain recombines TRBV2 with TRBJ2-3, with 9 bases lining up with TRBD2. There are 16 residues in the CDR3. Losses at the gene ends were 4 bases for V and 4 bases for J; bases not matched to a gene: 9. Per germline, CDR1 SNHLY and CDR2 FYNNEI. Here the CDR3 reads CASSASPGLASDTQYF. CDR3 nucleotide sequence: TGTGCCAGCAGTGCTTCTCCGGGACTAGCTTCAGATACGCAGTATTTT. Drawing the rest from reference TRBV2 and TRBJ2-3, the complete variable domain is EPEVTQTPSHQVTQMGQEVILRCVPISNHLYFYWYRQILGQKVEFLVSFYNNEISEKSEIFDDQFSVERPDGSNFTLKIRSTKLEDSAMYFCASSASPGLASDTQYFGPGTRLTVL.

The CDR3, as DNA: TGTGCCAGTAGTTTGGGACTTAACTCCTACAATGAGCAGTTCTTC. This encodes CASSLGLNSYNEQFF. The gene calls are TRBV19 and TRBJ2-1, with D possibly being TRBD2 (6 bases). Per the germline V gene, CDR1 is LNHDA and CDR2 is SQIVND (reference sequence). The CDR3 consists of 15 residues. Deletions cut 5 bases from V and 0 bases from J, with 11 bases between.

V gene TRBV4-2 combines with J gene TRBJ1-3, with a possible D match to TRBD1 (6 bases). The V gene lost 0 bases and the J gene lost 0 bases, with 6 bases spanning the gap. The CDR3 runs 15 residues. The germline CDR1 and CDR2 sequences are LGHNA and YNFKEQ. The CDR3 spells CASSQEDSSGNTIYF. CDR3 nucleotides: TGTGCCAGCAGCCAAGAGGACAGCTCTGGAAACACCATATATTTT.

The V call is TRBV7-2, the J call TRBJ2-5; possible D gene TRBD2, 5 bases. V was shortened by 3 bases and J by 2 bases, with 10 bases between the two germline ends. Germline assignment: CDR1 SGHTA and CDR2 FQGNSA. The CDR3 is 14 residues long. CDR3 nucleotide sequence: TGTGCCAGCAGCTTGTCCGGGATTCAAGAGACCCAGTACTTC. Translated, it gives CASSLSGIQETQYF.

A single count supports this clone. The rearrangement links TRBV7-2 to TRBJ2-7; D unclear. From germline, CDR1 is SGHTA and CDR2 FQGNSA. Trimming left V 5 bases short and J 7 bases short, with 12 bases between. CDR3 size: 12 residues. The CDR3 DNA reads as TGTGCCAGCAGCCCCCAGGATGGAGAGCAGTACTTC. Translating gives CASSPQDGEQYF.

CDR3 DNA sequence: TGTGCCAGCAGCTTGGCGACGGGCAGGGCGAACACCGGGGAGCTGTTTTTT. Translated, it gives CASSLATGRANTGELFF. The chain uses TRBV5-4 and TRBJ2-2; the D gene is possibly TRBD1 (5 bases). V was trimmed by 0 bases and J by 0 bases, leaving 12 bases between them. Germline V lookup: CDR1 SGHNT, CDR2 YYREEE (reference sequence). The CDR3 consists of 17 residues.

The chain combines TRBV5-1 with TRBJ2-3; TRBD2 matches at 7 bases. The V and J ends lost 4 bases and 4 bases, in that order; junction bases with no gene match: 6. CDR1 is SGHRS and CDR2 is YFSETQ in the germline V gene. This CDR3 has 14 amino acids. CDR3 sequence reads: CASSGSSGADTQYF. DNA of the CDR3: TGCGCCAGCAGCGGCTCCAGCGGGGCAGATACGCAGTATTTT.

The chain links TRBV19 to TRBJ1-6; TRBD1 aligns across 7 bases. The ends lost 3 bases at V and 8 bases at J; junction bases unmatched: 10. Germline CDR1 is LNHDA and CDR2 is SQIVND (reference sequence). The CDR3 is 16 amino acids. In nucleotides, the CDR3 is TGTGCCAGTAGTATCGGTCGTGGGACAGTAGATTCACCCCTCCACTTT. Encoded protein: CASSIGRGTVDSPLHF. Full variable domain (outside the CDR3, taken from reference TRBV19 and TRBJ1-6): DGGITQSPKYLFRKEGQNVTLSCEQNLNHDAMYWYRQDPGQGLRLIYYSQIVNDFQKGDIAEGYSVSREKKESFPLTVTSAQKNPTAFYLCASSIGRGTVDSPLHFGNGTRLTVT.

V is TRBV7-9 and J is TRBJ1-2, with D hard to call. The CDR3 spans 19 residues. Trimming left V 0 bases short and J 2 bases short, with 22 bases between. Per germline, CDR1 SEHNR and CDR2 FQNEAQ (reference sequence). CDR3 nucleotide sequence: TGTGCCAGCAGCTTAGCGAGGAGAGGTCCTGCCACCCGGAACTATGGCTACACCTTC. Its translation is CASSLARRGPATRNYGYTF.

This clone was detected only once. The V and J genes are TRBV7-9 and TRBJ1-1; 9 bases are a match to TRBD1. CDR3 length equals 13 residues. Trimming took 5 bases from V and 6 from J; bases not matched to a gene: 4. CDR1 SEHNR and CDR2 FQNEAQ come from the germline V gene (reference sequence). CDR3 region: CASSLGQGSEAFF. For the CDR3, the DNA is TGTGCCAGCAGCCTCGGACAGGGGTCTGAAGCTTTCTTT.

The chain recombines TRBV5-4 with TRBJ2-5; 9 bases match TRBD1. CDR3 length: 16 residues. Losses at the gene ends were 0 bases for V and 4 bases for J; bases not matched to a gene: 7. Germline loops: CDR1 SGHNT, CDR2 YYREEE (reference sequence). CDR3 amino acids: CASSLAGQGPGETQYF. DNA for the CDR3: TGTGCCAGCAGCTTGGCCGGACAGGGGCCCGGAGAGACCCAGTACTTC.

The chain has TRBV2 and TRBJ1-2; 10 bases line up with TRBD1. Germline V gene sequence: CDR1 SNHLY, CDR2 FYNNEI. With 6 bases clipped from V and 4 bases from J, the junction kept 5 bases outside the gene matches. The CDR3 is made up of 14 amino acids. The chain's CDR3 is CASRGTGAIYGYTF. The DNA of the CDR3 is TGTGCCAGCAGAGGGACAGGGGCCATCTATGGCTACACCTTC.

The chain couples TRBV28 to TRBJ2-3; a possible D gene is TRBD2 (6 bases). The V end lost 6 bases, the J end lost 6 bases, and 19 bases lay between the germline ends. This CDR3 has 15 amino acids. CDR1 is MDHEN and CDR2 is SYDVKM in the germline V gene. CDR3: CASRFPGREGDTQYF. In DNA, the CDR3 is TGTGCCAGCAGGTTTCCCGGGCGGGAAGGGGATACGCAGTATTTT.

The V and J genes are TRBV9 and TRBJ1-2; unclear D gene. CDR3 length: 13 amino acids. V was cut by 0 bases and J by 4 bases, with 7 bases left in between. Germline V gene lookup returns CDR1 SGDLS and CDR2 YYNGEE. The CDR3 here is CASSVDGSYGYTF. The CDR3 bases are TGTGCCAGCAGCGTAGACGGGTCCTATGGCTACACCTTC. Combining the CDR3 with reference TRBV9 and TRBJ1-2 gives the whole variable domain DSGVTQTPKHLITATGQRVTLRCSPRSGDLSVYWYQQSLDQGLQFLIQYYNGEERAKGNILERFSAQQFPDLHSELNLSSLELGDSALYFCASSVDGSYGYTFGSGTRLTVV.

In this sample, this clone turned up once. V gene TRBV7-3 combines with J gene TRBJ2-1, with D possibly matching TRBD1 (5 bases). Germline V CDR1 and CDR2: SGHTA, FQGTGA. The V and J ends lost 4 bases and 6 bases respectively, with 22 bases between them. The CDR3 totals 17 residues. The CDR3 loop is CASSSSGAGYGGNEQFF. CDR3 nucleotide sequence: TGTGCCAGCAGCTCCTCAGGTGCAGGGTATGGTGGCAATGAGCAGTTCTTC.

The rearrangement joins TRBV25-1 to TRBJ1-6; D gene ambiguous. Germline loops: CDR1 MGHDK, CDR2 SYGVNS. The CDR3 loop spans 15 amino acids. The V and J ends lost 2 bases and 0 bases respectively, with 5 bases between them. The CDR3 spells CASSERSSYNSPLHF. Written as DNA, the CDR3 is TGTGCCAGCAGTGAACGCAGCTCCTATAATTCACCCCTCCACTTT. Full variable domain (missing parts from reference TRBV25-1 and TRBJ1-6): EADIYQTPRYLVIGTGKKITLECSQTMGHDKMYWYQQDPGMELHLIHYSYGVNSTEKGDLSSESTVSRIRTEHFPLTLESARPSHTSQYLCASSERSSYNSPLHFGNGTRLTVT.

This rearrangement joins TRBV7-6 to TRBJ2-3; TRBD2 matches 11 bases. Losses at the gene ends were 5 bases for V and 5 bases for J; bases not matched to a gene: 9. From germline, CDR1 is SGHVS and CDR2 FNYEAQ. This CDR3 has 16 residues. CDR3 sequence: CASSAGSGGALDTQYF. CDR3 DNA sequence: TGTGCCAGCAGCGCCGGTAGCGGGGGGGCCTTAGATACGCAGTATTTT.

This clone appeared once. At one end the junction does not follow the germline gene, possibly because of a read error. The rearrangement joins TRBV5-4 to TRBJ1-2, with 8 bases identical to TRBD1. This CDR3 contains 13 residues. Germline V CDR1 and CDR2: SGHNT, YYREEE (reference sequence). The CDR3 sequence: CASSLDRARGYTF. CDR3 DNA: TGTGCCAGCAGTTTGGACAGGGCGAGGGGCTACACCTTC. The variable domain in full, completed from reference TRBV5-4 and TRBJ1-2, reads ETGVTQSPTHLIKTRGQQVTLRCSSQSGHNTVSWYQQALGQGPQFIFQYYREEENGRGNFPPRFSGLQFPNYSSELNVNALELDDSALYLCASSLDRARGYTFGSGTRLTVV.

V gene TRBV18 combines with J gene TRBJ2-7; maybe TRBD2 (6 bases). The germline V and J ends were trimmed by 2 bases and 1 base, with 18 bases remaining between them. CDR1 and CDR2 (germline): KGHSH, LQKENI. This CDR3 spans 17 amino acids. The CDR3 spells CASSPSGGSLASYEQYF. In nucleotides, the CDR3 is TGTGCCAGCTCACCATCCGGGGGATCCTTGGCTTCCTACGAGCAGTACTTC.

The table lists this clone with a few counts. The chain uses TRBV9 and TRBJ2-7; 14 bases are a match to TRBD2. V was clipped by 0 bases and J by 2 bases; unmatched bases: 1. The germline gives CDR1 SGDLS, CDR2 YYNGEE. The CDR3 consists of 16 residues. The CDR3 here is CASSVGGLAGAYEQYF. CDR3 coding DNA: TGTGCCAGCAGCGTAGGGGGACTAGCGGGGGCCTACGAGCAGTACTTC.

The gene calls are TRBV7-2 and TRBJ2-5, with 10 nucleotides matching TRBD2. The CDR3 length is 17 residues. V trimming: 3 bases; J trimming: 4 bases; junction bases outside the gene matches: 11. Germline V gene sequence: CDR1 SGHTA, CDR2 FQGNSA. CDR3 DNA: TGTGCCAGCAGCTTCTGGCCCAAGCGGGGGGGCCGAGAGACCCAGTACTTC. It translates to CASSFWPKRGGRETQYF.

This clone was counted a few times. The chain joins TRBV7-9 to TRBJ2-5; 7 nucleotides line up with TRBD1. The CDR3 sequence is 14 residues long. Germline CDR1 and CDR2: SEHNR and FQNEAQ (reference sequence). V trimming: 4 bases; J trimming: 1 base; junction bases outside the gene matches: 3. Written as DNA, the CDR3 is TGTGCCAGCAGCTCACAGGGGCCCCAAGAGACCCAGTACTTC. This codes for CASSSQGPQETQYF.

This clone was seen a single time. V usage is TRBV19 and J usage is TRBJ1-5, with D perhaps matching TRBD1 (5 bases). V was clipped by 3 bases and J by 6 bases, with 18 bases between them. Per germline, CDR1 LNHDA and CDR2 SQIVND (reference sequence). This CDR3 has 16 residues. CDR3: CASSIRGSSQFQPQHF. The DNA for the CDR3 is TGTGCCAGTAGTATTCGGGGGTCGTCACAGTTTCAGCCCCAGCATTTT.

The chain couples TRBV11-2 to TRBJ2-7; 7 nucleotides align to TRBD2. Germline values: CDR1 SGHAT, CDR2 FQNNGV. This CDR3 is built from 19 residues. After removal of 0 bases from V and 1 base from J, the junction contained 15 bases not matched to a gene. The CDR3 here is CASSLDSGLLRGSSYEQYF. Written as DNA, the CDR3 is TGTGCCAGCAGCTTAGATAGTGGTCTGCTGCGGGGGAGTTCCTACGAGCAGTACTTC.

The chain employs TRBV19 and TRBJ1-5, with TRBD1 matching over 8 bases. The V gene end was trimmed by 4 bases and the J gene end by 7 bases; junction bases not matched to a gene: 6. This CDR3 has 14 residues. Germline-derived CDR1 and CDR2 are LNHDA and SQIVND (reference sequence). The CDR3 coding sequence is TGTGCCAGTAGTACGTACAGGGGGGACCAGCCCCAGCATTTT. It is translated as CASSTYRGDQPQHF. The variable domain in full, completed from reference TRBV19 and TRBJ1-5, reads DGGITQSPKYLFRKEGQNVTLSCEQNLNHDAMYWYRQDPGQGLRLIYYSQIVNDFQKGDIAEGYSVSREKKESFPLTVTSAQKNPTAFYLCASSTYRGDQPQHFGDGTRLSIL.

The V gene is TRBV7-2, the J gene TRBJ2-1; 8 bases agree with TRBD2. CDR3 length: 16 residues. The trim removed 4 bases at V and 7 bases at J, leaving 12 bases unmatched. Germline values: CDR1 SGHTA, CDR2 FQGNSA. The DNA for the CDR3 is TGTGCCAGCAGCTCCTACAGCACTAGCGGAATAAATGAGCAGTTCTTC. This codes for CASSSYSTSGINEQFF.

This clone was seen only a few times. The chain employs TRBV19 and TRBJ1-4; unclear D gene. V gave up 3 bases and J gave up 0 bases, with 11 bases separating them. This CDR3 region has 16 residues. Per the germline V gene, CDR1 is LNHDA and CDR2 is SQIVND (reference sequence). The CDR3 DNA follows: TGTGCCAGTAGTATGGAGGGCGGAGCAACTAATGAAAAACTGTTTTTT. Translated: CASSMEGGATNEKLFF.

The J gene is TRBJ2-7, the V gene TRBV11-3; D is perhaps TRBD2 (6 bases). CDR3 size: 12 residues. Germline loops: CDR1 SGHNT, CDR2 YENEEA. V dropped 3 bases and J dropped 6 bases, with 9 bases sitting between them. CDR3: CASSFQGGEQYF. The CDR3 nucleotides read TGTGCCAGCAGCTTTCAGGGAGGCGAGCAGTACTTC.

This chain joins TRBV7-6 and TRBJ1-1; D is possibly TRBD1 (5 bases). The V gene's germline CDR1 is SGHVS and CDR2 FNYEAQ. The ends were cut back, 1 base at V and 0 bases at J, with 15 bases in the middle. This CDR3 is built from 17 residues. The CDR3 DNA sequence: TGTGCCAGCAGCTTAGAGACATCATGGGGCCTGAACACTGAAGCTTTCTTT. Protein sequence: CASSLETSWGLNTEAFF. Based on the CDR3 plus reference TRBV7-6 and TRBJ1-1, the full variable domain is GAGVSQSPRYKVTKRGQDVALRCDPISGHVSLYWYRQALGQGPEFLTYFNYEAQQDKSGLPNDRFSAERPEGSISTLTIQRTEQRDSAMYRCASSLETSWGLNTEAFFGQGTRLTVV.

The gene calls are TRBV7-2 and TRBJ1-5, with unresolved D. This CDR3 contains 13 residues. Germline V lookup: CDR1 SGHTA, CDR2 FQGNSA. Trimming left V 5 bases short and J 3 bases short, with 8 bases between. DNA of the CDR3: TGTGCCAGCAGCCTAGGGCCCAATCAGCCCCAGCATTTT. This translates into CASSLGPNQPQHF.